This TCR beta chain was retrieved from a study of CD8 T cells in ankylosing spondylitis. This clonotype was seen at least ten times. Its antigen remains unknown. The CDR3 spans 14 residues. CDR1 and CDR2 (germline): MGHRA, YSYEKL. V gave up 0 bases and J gave up 4 bases, with 9 bases separating them. Study-level findings and limits: Reported data indicate significant enrichment of disease-linked clones within matched ankylosing spondylitis synovial fluid. A TCR beta motif of roughly eight highly homologous variants appeared characteristic of ankylosing spondylitis blood.

Libraries for TCR beta were made by quantitative 5'-RACE with molecular barcodes. TCRdb re-derived calls from the 5' RACE reads in MiXCR, one entry per CDR3 protein. The sample includes tens of thousands of distinct CDR3 sequences, more than 8.5% of them seen just once. The J gene is TRBJ2-5, the V gene TRBV4-1, with TRBD2 as a possible D gene (5 bases). The receptor's source is a male donor with ankylosing spondylitis. The sequenced material came from blood, either unsorted or a sorted T cell fraction (not recorded which). CDR3 sequence (DNA): TGCGCCAGCAGCCAAGATTTCGGAGGAGAGACCCAGTACTTC. Protein product: CASSQDFGGETQYF.